These 18 T cell receptor beta chains share one sample of origin, sequenced in a study of type 1 regulatory T cells. TCRdb called the reads again in MiXCR, with one record for every CDR3 protein. The data show roughly 65,000 distinct CDR3 sequences, nearly 50% seen once. These receptors' targets are unknown. The sequenced sample consisted of cultured non-Tr1 T cells, either the whole culture or a sorted T cell fraction (not recorded which). All receptors come from a human donor in good health.

This clonotype appeared many times. This chain connects TRBV20-1 to TRBJ2-7; D perhaps matches TRBD2 (6 bases). Looked up from germline, CDR1 is DFQATT and CDR2 is SNEGSKA (reference sequence). V lost 6 bases and J 5 bases, leaving 17 bases between the germline ends. The CDR3 length is 13 residues. CDR3 in DNA: TGCAGTGCCGGGGCGGCGGGGCTCCACGAGCAGTACTTC. Residues: CSAGAAGLHEQYF.

The chain links TRBV7-9 to TRBJ1-3; D is uncertain. The ends were cut back, 2 bases at V and 0 bases at J, with 14 bases in the middle. Germline CDR1 reads SEHNR; CDR2 reads FQNEAQ (reference sequence). This CDR3 is 17 amino acids long. The CDR3 is CASSLYERFRSGNTIYF. The CDR3 DNA reads TGTGCCAGCAGCTTATACGAACGGTTTCGCTCTGGAAACACCATATATTTT.

There are a few counts of this clonotype. V usage is TRBV12-3 or TRBV12-4 and J usage is TRBJ2-6; perhaps TRBD1 as D (6 bases). V dropped 7 bases and J dropped 1 base, with 17 bases sitting between them. The CDR3 covers 17 residues. The CDR3 loop reads CASISQGPLSGANVLTF. CDR3 coding DNA: TGTGCCAGCATCTCACAGGGCCCGTTGTCTGGGGCCAACGTCCTGACTTTC.

This clonotype was picked up a small number of times. CDR3 sequence reads: CASSQDRLGPQHF. The CDR3 DNA sequence: TGCGCCAGCAGCCAAGATCGGTTAGGGCCCCAGCATTTT. V usage is TRBV4-3 and J usage is TRBJ1-5; D not certain. CDR3 size: 13 residues. V lost 0 bases and J lost 9, with 9 bases in between. Germline-derived CDR1 and CDR2 are LGHNA and YSLEER.

There are many counts of this clonotype. The gene calls are TRBV4-1 and TRBJ2-5, with 8 bases lining up with TRBD2. Trimming removed 9 bases from V and 5 bases from J; junction bases left unmatched: 8. There are 13 residues in the CDR3. Germline CDR1 reads MGHRA; CDR2 reads YSYEKL. CDR3 sequence: CASSRGGLETQYF. The DNA for the CDR3 is TGCGCCAGTTCCCGGGGGGGTTTGGAGACCCAGTACTTC.

In its sample, this clonotype was seen a few times. The chain combines TRBV20-1 with TRBJ2-1, with D perhaps matching TRBD1 or TRBD2 (5 bases each). Germline CDR1 reads DFQATT; CDR2 reads SNEGSKA (reference sequence). The V and J ends lost 0 bases and 7 bases respectively, with 13 bases between them. This CDR3 is built from 14 residues. The CDR3 bases are TGCAGTGCTAGAGACTATCGGGGACGTAATGAGCAGTTCTTC. As protein: CSARDYRGRNEQFF.

The chain is built from TRBV20-1 and TRBJ2-1, with D perhaps TRBD2 (6 bases). Trimming stripped 3 bases from V and 7 bases from J, with 7 bases between. Germline CDR1 reads DFQATT; CDR2 reads SNEGSKA (reference sequence). The CDR3 covers 11 residues. For the CDR3, the DNA is TGCAGTGCTAGCCGGGAGAATGAGCAGTTCTTC. It encodes CSASRENEQFF.

The CDR3, as DNA: TGTGCCAGCAGTTTATCGGGGGGTCTAGCGGGGTTTGAGCAGTTCTTC. It translates to CASSLSGGLAGFEQFF. The chain joins TRBV27 to TRBJ2-1; 9 bases map to TRBD2. J lost 9 bases, V lost 0 bases, and 9 bases had no gene match. Germline V gene sequence: CDR1 MNHEY, CDR2 SMNVEV (reference sequence). The CDR3 runs 16 residues.

The chain has TRBV7-2 and TRBJ1-5; D is unclear. V lost 1 base, J lost 2 bases, and 9 bases lay in between. Germline CDR1 and CDR2: SGHTA and FQGNSA. The CDR3 loop spans 15 amino acids. CDR3 nucleotides: TGTGCCAGCAGCTTAGTCCACGGGGGCAATCAGCCCCAGCATTTT. This encodes CASSLVHGGNQPQHF.

This chain joins TRBV18 and TRBJ1-6, with D unresolved. The CDR3 is made up of 15 amino acids. The V end lost 2 bases, the J end lost 7 bases, and 12 bases lay between the germline ends. CDR1 KGHSH and CDR2 LQKENI come from the germline V gene. CDR3: CASSPERLGNSPLHF. CDR3 DNA sequence: TGTGCCAGCTCACCAGAAAGACTGGGGAATTCACCCCTCCACTTT.

Concerning this clonotype: The junction shows a germline mismatch at one end, possibly a read error. The chain links TRBV11-3 to TRBJ1-5; 8 bases line up with TRBD1. CDR1 and CDR2 from the germline V gene are SGHNT and YENEEA. The CDR3 totals 16 residues. The CDR3 protein is CASRLQGGASNHPQHF. For the CDR3, the DNA is TGTGCCAGCAGACTACAGGGGGGAGCTAGCAATCACCCCCAGCATTTT. Full variable domain (missing parts from reference TRBV11-3 and TRBJ1-5): EAGVVQSPRYKIIEKKQPVAFWCNPISGHNTLYWYLQNLGQGPELLIRYENEEAVDDSQLPKDRFSAERLKGVDSTLKIQPAELGDSAVYLCASRLQGGASNHPQHFGDGTRLSIL.

The chain carries TRBV7-8 and TRBJ1-1; D possibly corresponds to TRBD1 (6 bases). The CDR3 sequence is 16 residues long. Between the trimmed V and J ends, which lost 5 bases and 3 bases, there was a span of 19 bases. The germline V gene has CDR1 SGHVS and CDR2 FQNEAQ. The CDR3 sequence is CASSTPVLGGYTEAFF. The DNA for the CDR3 is TGTGCCAGCAGCACCCCAGTATTAGGGGGGTACACTGAAGCTTTCTTT.

J is TRBJ1-2 and V is TRBV5-4, with D unclear. The CDR3 has 13 residues. V was cut by 0 bases and J by 8 bases, with 11 bases left in between. Germline V gene sequence: CDR1 SGHNT, CDR2 YYREEE (reference sequence). CDR3 protein: CASSLESGVGYTF. CDR3 DNA sequence: TGTGCCAGCAGCTTGGAGTCCGGGGTGGGCTACACCTTC. Full variable domain (outside the CDR3, taken from reference TRBV5-4 and TRBJ1-2): ETGVTQSPTHLIKTRGQQVTLRCSSQSGHNTVSWYQQALGQGPQFIFQYYREEENGRGNFPPRFSGLQFPNYSSELNVNALELDDSALYLCASSLESGVGYTFGSGTRLTVV.

The genes are TRBV19 and TRBJ1-5; no clear D gene. Germline values: CDR1 LNHDA, CDR2 SQIVND (reference sequence). The CDR3 extends over 17 amino acids. V was pared by 1 base and J by 2 bases, with 15 bases between. CDR3 coding DNA: TGTGCCAGTAGTATAGGGGCTCAGGCTTTTGGCAATCAGCCCCAGCATTTT. Encoded protein: CASSIGAQAFGNQPQHF. Full variable domain (rest looked up from reference TRBV19 and TRBJ1-5): DGGITQSPKYLFRKEGQNVTLSCEQNLNHDAMYWYRQDPGQGLRLIYYSQIVNDFQKGDIAEGYSVSREKKESFPLTVTSAQKNPTAFYLCASSIGAQAFGNQPQHFGDGTRLSIL.

V is TRBV7-9 and J is TRBJ2-7, with D tentatively TRBD1 (6 bases). Germline assignment: CDR1 SEHNR and CDR2 FQNEAQ (reference sequence). Trimming took 5 bases from V and 6 from J, leaving 14 bases between them. The CDR3 is 13 residues long. In nucleotides, the CDR3 is TGTGCCAGCAGCCCGGACAGATGGGGCGAGCAGTACTTC. Protein product: CASSPDRWGEQYF.

The rearrangement joins TRBV6-2 or TRBV6-3 to TRBJ1-1, with a tentative D call TRBD1 (5 bases). V was cut by 2 bases and J by 5 bases, with 9 bases left in between. Germline V gene data show CDR1 as MNHEY and CDR2 as SVGEGT. There are 13 residues in the CDR3. The CDR3 DNA reads as TGTGCCAGCAGTTACGGGGCTACTACTGAAGCTTTCTTT. Its translation: CASSYGATTEAFF.

The chain combines TRBV4-1 with TRBJ1-2; no clear D gene. CDR3 size: 15 residues. Per germline, CDR1 MGHRA and CDR2 YSYEKL. V was clipped by 3 bases and J by 4 bases, with 15 bases between them. This chain's CDR3 is CASSHPPGGVYGYTF. CDR3 DNA sequence: TGCGCCAGCAGCCACCCCCCGGGCGGGGTCTATGGCTACACCTTC.

The V call is TRBV11-2, the J call TRBJ2-7, with D possibly being TRBD1 (6 bases). CDR1 and CDR2 (germline): SGHAT, FQNNGV. With 5 bases removed from V and 5 bases from J, the gap between germline ends came to 16 bases. The CDR3 has 14 amino acids. The CDR3 region is CASSLIGTLNEQYF. In nucleotides, the CDR3 is TGTGCCAGCAGCCTTATCGGGACACTGAACGAGCAGTACTTC.